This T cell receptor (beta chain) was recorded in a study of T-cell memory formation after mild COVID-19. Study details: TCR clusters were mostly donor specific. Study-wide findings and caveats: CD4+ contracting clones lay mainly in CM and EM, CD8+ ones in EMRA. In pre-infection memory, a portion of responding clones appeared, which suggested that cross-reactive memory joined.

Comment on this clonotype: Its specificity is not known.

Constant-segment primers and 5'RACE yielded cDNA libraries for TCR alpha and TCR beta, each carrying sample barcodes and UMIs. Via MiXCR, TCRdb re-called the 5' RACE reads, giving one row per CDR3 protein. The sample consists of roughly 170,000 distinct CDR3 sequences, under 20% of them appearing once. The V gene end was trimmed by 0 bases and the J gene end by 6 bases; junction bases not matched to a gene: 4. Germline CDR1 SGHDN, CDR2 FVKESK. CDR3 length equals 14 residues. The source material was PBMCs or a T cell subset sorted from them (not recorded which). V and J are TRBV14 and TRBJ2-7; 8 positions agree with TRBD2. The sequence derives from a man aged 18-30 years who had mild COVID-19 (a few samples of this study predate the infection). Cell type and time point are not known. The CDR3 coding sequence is TGTGCCAGCAGCCAAGAACACGGGAGGGGCGAGCAGTACGTC. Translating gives CASSQEHGRGEQYV.